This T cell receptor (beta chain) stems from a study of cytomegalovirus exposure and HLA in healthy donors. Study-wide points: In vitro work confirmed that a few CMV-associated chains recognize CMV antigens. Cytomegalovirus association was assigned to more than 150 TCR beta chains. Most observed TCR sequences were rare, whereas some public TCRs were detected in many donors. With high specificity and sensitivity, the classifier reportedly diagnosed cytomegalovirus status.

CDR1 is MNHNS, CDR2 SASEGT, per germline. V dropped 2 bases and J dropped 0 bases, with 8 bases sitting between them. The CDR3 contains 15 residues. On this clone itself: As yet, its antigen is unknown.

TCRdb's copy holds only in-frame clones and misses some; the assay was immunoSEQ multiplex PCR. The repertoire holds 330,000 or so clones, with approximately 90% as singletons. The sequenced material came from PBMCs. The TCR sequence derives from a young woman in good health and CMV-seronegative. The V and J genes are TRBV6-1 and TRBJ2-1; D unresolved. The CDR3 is CASSESDSSYNEQFF. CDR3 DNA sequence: TGTGCCAGCAGTGAAAGCGATAGCTCCTACAATGAGCAGTTCTTC.